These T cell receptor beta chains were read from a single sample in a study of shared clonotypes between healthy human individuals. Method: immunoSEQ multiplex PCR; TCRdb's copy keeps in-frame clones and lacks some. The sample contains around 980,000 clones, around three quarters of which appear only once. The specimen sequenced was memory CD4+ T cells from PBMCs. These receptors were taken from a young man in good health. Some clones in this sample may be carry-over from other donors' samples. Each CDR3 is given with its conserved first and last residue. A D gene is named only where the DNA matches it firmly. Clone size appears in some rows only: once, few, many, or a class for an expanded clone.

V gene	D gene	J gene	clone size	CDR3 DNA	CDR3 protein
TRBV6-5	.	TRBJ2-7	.	TGTGCCAGCAGTTACTCGGGGACACCCAGGGAGCAGTACTTC	CASSYSGTPREQYF
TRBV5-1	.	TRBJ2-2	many	TGCGCCAGCAGCTTGGGGCCGGGCGGGGAGCTGTTTTTT	CASSLGPGGELFF
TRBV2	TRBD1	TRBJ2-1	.	TGTGCCAGCATGGGACAGGGTTCCTTCTACAATGAGCAGTTCTTC	CASMGQGSFYNEQFF
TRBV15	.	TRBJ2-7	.	TGTGCCACCAGCCGCGAGAAAGGGATTTCCTACGAGCAGTACTTC	CATSREKGISYEQYF
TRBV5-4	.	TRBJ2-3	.	TGTGCCAGCAGCCCCCGAGGAGGGGGCGCCTCAGATACGCAGTATTTT	CASSPRGGGASDTQYF
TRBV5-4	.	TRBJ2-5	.	TGTGCCAGCAGCTTGCGGGTAGGGCCTCAAGAGACCCAGTACTTC	CASSLRVGPQETQYF
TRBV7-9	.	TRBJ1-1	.	TGTGCCAGCAGCTCTTTCCACACTGAAGCTTTCTTT	CASSSFHTEAFF
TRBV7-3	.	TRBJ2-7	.	TGTGCCAGCAGCTTTTCTCGGTGGTCCCAGTACTTC	CASSFSRWSQYF
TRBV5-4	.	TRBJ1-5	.	TGTGCCAGCAGCCGGGGACGAAACAATCAGCCCCAGCATTTT	CASSRGRNNQPQHF
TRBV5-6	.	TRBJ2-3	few	TGTGCCAGCAGAACCAGAAGTGGAACAGATACGCAGTATTTT	CASRTRSGTDTQYF
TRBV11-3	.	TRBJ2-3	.	TGTGCCAGCAGCCCAGGGGGGCTAGATGGCACAGATACGCAGTATTTT	CASSPGGLDGTDTQYF
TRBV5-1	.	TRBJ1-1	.	TGCGCCAGCAGCTTGGGAGAGTTTGCCACTGAAGCTTTCTTT	CASSLGEFATEAFF
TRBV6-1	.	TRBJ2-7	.	TGTGCCAGCAGTGAAAGGAGGACTGAGCAGTACTTC	CASSERRTEQYF
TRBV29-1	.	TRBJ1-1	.	TGCAGCGTGGCGAACATAGACACTGAAGCTTTCTTT	CSVANIDTEAFF
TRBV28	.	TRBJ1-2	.	TGTGCCAGCAACCTATGGGGGGCGAGTTCCCAGACCAACTATGGCTACACCTTC	CASNLWGASSQTNYGYTF
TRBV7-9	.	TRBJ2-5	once	TGTGCCAGCAGCTTAGCAGAACAAGAGACCCAGTACTTC	CASSLAEQETQYF
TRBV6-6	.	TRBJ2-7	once	TGTGCCAGCAGTTATTGGGATATGGCCGAGCAGTACTTC	CASSYWDMAEQYF
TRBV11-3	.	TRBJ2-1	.	TGTGCCAGCAGCTTAGGTAGGACCATCGATGAGCAGTTCTTC	CASSLGRTIDEQFF
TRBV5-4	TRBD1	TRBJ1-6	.	TGTGCCAGCAGCCGGGGACAGGGACCTTCACCCCTCCACTTT	CASSRGQGPSPLHF
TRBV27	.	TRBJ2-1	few	TGTGCCAGCAGGACGAGGGGTACCCTCCAGAATGAGCAGTTCTTC	CASRTRGTLQNEQFF
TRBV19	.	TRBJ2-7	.	TGTGCCAGTTCAGTCGGGATAGCCTACGAGCAGTACTTC	CASSVGIAYEQYF
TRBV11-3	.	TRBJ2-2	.	TGTGCCAGCAGCTACGCGTCCGGGAGTAGTCGCCCGGGGACCGGGGAGCTGTTTTTT	CASSYASGSSRPGTGELFF
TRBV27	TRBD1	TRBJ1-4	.	TGTGCCAGCAGTCCGCGACAGGGTTATGAAAAACTGTTTTTT	CASSPRQGYEKLFF
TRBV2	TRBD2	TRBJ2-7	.	TGTGCCAGCACTAGCGGGGTGTCCTACGAGCAGTACTTC	CASTSGVSYEQYF
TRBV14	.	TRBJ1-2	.	TGTGCCAGCAGCCAAGTCGCAGCCTATGGCTACACCTTC	CASSQVAAYGYTF
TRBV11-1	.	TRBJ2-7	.	TGTGCCAGCAGCTTAAGACTAGATTCCCACGAGCAGTACTTC	CASSLRLDSHEQYF
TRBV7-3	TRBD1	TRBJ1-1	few	TGTGCCAGCAGCACGACAGGGGAAGACACTGAAGCTTTCTTT	CASSTTGEDTEAFF
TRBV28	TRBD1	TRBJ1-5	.	TGTGCCAGCAGAGCCGGGACAGTTGGTCAGCCCCAGCATTTT	CASRAGTVGQPQHF
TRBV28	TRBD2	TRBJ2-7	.	TGTGCCAGCAGTGGCCCTAGCGGGAGTATCTACGAGCAGTACTTC	CASSGPSGSIYEQYF
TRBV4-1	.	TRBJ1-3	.	TGCGCCAGCAGCCAAGACACGTTCTCTGGAAACACCATATATTTT	CASSQDTFSGNTIYF
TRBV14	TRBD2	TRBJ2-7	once	TGTGCCAGCAGCCCTTATAGCGGGGGAAGCTTCGGCGAGCAGTACTTC	CASSPYSGGSFGEQYF
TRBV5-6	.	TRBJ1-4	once	TGTGCCAGCAGCTTGTATGACGAGGTTTTAAATGAAAAACTGTTTTTT	CASSLYDEVLNEKLFF
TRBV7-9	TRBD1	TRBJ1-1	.	TGTGCCAGCAGCCTACGGTTTTATGAAGACAGGGCCACTGAAGCTTTCTTT	CASSLRFYEDRATEAFF
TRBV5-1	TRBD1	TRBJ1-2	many	TGCGCCAGCAGCTTGAAAACAGGGGATGGTGGCTACACCTTC	CASSLKTGDGGYTF
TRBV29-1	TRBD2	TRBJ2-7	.	TGCAGCGTTGTTGGGGTTGGGACTAGCGGGAGCAGGGGGAGCTCCTACGAGCAGTACTTC	CSVVGVGTSGSRGSSYEQYF
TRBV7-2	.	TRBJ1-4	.	TGTGCCAGCAGCCCCCAGGACAGCTCAACTAATGAAAAACTGTTTTTT	CASSPQDSSTNEKLFF
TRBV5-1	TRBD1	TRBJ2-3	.	TGCGCCAGCAGCAAATCGGGACAGGGGATGGTAAGCACAGATACGCAGTATTTT	CASSKSGQGMVSTDTQYF
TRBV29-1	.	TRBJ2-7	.	TGCAGCGTTGAAGGAGGCGGGACCGCCCACGAGCAGTACTTC	CSVEGGGTAHEQYF
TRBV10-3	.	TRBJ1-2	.	TGTGCCATCAGTGGGGGACCTTCATCTAACTATGGCTACACCTTC	CAISGGPSSNYGYTF
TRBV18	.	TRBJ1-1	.	TGTGCCAGCTCACCACAGTCACAGGAAGCTTTCTTT	CASSPQSQEAFF
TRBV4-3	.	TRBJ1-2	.	TGCGCCAGCAGCCAAGCCCAGGGAGGGTATGGCTACACCTTC	CASSQAQGGYGYTF
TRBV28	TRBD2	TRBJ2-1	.	TGTGCCAGCAGTACCCGGCGCGGGAGTGAGAGGGATGAGCAGTTCTTC	CASSTRRGSERDEQFF
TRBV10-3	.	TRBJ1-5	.	TGTGCCATCAGTGCGTCAGGACCACCCGATCAGCCCCAGCATTTT	CAISASGPPDQPQHF
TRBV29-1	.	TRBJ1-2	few	TGCAGCGTTGATAGCAGGGTATATGGCTACACCTTC	CSVDSRVYGYTF
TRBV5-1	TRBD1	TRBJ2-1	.	TGCGCCAGCAGCTCAGGGGGCGCAGGGCGGCAGGTTGAGCAGTTCTTC	CASSSGGAGRQVEQFF
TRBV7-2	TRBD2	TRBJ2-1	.	TGTGCCAGCAGCCCAAGCCTAGCGGGAGCCAGGAATGAGCAGTTCTTC	CASSPSLAGARNEQFF
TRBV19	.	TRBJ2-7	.	TGTGCCAGTAGTACCCGCTGGACATCCTACGAGCAGTACTTC	CASSTRWTSYEQYF
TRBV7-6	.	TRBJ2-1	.	TGTGCCAGCAGCCATCGAGACAATGAGCAGTTCTTC	CASSHRDNEQFF
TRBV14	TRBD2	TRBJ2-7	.	TGTGCCAGCAGCCGATGGGGGGGAGCTTACGAGCAGTACTTC	CASSRWGGAYEQYF
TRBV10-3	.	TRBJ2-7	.	TGTGCCCATGCCCCAGGCAGGTCCCCCTACGAGCAGTACTTC	CAHAPGRSPYEQYF
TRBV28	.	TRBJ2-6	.	TGTGCCAGCACCCTCTCTGGGGCCAACGTCCTGACTTTC	CASTLSGANVLTF
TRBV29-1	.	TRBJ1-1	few	TGCAGTGGTTGGCCTAGGGGATACACTGAAGCTTTCTTT	CSGWPRGYTEAFF
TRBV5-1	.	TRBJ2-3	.	TGCGCCAGCAGCTTGAGTGTAGGGGAACAGTATTTT	CASSLSVGEQYF
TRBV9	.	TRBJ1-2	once	TGTGCCAGCAGTGACCAGGCTGCGGGGTACTATGGCTACACCTTC	CASSDQAAGYYGYTF